This entry lists 8 T cell receptor beta chains sequenced from one sample in a study of cytomegalovirus exposure and HLA in healthy donors. Researchers ran the PCR with 60 Vbeta and 13 Jbeta primers. Generated by immunoSEQ multiplex PCR, the TCRdb table keeps only in-frame clones and is missing some. This sample carries some 70,000 clones, 80% to 90% of them seen once, and the ten largest clones take 5% to 8.5%. Sequencing used PBMCs. These receptors were collected from a human donor in good health.

This rearrangement joins TRBV11-3 to TRBJ2-5; TRBD2 aligns across 11 bases. CDR3 length: 16 amino acids. V was pared by 1 base and J by 1 base, with 2 bases of the junction left unmatched. Looked up from germline, CDR1 is SGHNT and CDR2 is YENEEA. CDR3 sequence reads: CASSLGLAGFQETQYF. The CDR3, as DNA: TGTGCCAGCAGCTTAGGACTAGCGGGGTTCCAAGAGACCCAGTACTTC. Using reference TRBV11-3 and TRBJ2-5 for the parts outside the CDR3, the full variable domain is EAGVVQSPRYKIIEKKQPVAFWCNPISGHNTLYWYLQNLGQGPELLIRYENEEAVDDSQLPKDRFSAERLKGVDSTLKIQPAELGDSAVYLCASSLGLAGFQETQYFGPGTRLLVL.

The gene calls are TRBV5-4 and TRBJ2-1; the match to TRBD2 covers 9 bases. Trimming cost V 1 base and J 6 bases; bases outside gene matches: 11. Germline V lookup: CDR1 SGHNT, CDR2 YYREEE (reference sequence). The CDR3 covers 17 residues. CDR3: CASSLPGASGVVNEQFF. In DNA, the CDR3 is TGTGCCAGCAGCTTGCCGGGGGCTAGCGGGGTGGTCAATGAGCAGTTCTTC. The full variable domain, completed using reference TRBV5-4 and TRBJ2-1, is ETGVTQSPTHLIKTRGQQVTLRCSSQSGHNTVSWYQQALGQGPQFIFQYYREEENGRGNFPPRFSGLQFPNYSSELNVNALELDDSALYLCASSLPGASGVVNEQFFGPGTRLTVL.

The table lists this clone with a few counts. The chain is built from TRBV7-3 and TRBJ1-1; D not certain. The CDR3 loop spans 15 amino acids. Germline V lookup: CDR1 SGHTA, CDR2 FQGTGA. V dropped 4 bases and J dropped 6 bases, with 18 bases sitting between them. The DNA of the CDR3 is TGTGCCAGCAGCTCACTAGACACCAAACGCGCTGAAGCTTTCTTT. Translated, it gives CASSSLDTKRAEAFF.

The chain has TRBV5-5 and TRBJ2-1; D unresolved. Deletions cut 0 bases from V and 0 bases from J, with 4 bases between. The CDR3 length is 14 residues. Germline loops: CDR1 SGHKS, CDR2 YYEKEE (reference sequence). The CDR3 DNA reads as TGTGCCAGCAGCTTGGACAGCTCCTACAATGAGCAGTTCTTC. Translating it yields CASSLDSSYNEQFF.

Written as DNA, the CDR3 is TGTGCCTGGACACAGGGGGCTGGTTCACCCCTCCACTTT. It yields the protein CAWTQGAGSPLHF. The chain combines TRBV30 with TRBJ1-6; TRBD1 aligns across 9 bases. The CDR3 runs 13 residues. Germline V gene lookup returns CDR1 GTSNPN and CDR2 SVGIG (reference sequence). V lost 4 bases and J lost 9; bases outside the gene matches: 4.

V gene TRBV11-3 combines with J gene TRBJ2-1, with D perhaps TRBD1 (5 bases). CDR3 length: 14 residues. CDR1 is SGHNT, CDR2 YENEEA, per germline. V was pared by 1 base and J by 6 bases, with 10 bases between. The chain's CDR3 is CASSLVGLGNEQFF. The CDR3 region has the DNA TGTGCCAGCAGCTTAGTGGGGCTCGGCAATGAGCAGTTCTTC. Complete variable domain (other parts from reference TRBV11-3 and TRBJ2-1): EAGVVQSPRYKIIEKKQPVAFWCNPISGHNTLYWYLQNLGQGPELLIRYENEEAVDDSQLPKDRFSAERLKGVDSTLKIQPAELGDSAVYLCASSLVGLGNEQFFGPGTRLTVL.

The rearrangement links TRBV7-8 to TRBJ2-6; D remains unclear. V was clipped by 2 bases and J by 8 bases, with 7 bases between them. Germline loops: CDR1 SGHVS, CDR2 FQNEAQ. The CDR3 consists of 13 residues. CDR3 sequence: CASSLTTTNVLTF. The CDR3 bases are TGTGCCAGCAGCTTAACTACGACCAACGTCCTGACTTTC.

V is TRBV14 and J is TRBJ2-1, with TRBD2 matching over 9 bases. Germline assignment: CDR1 SGHDN and CDR2 FVKESK. The CDR3 has 13 amino acids. The V gene end was trimmed by 8 bases and the J gene end by 10 bases; junction bases not matched to a gene: 9. The CDR3 sequence is CASGAGGLREQFF. CDR3 sequence (DNA): TGTGCCAGCGGAGCGGGGGGCCTCCGGGAGCAGTTCTTC.